This T cell receptor (beta chain) came from a study of tumor T cells in aggressive B-cell lymphoma. The data were produced by immunoSEQ multiplex PCR, yet TCRdb's version contains in-frame clones alone and is incomplete. The sample carries roughly 1,700 clones, approximately 77% recorded once. V lost 2 bases, J lost 2 bases, and 9 bases lay in between. Germline assignment: CDR1 KGHSH and CDR2 LQKENI. This CDR3 is built from 14 residues. The source material was tumor tissue. The origin of this receptor is an adult with diffuse large B cell lymphoma. The chain recombines TRBV18 with TRBJ1-1, with D perhaps matching TRBD1 (5 bases). The CDR3 loop reads CASSPVRENTEAFF. CDR3 bases: TGTGCCAGCTCACCAGTCAGGGAAAACACTGAAGCTTTCTTT.